This T cell receptor (beta chain) was captured in a study of blood T cell repertoires in COVID-19 (dated by TCRdb to the early 2020s). Broadly, across the study: The collaborator samples originated in the United States, Italy and Spain and spanned the acute and convalescent phases of COVID-19. The material from the prospective study consisted of cDNA or gDNA derived from T cells, B-cell-depleted T cells, or PBMCs. Deeply sampled blood TCRbeta repertoires from subjects exposed to, actively infected with, or recovered from COVID-19 were included in the dataset. The repertoires were released in a freely available public database intended as a resource for research on the immune response to SARS-CoV-2. The samples were drawn from two sources: the first 160 participants of the ongoing ImmuneRACE study, and 1,200 or so subjects contributed by 6 global collaborators. Nearly every sample came with metadata listing a de-identified subject ID, COVID-19 status, age in years and sex. Where HLA class I and class II types were available, the types were taken from metadata supplied by the sample provider, not from assay-based typing.

Participants in the prospective study were enrolled through a virtual design, were aged about 18 to 100 years, and lived in roughly 25 United States geographic areas. To assign participants to cohorts, the prospective study relied on clinical history that participants themselves reported in a screening survey and a study questionnaire. Mobile phlebotomists in the prospective study collected whole blood, serum and a nasopharyngeal or oropharyngeal swab from every participant. Over a roughly two-month period, participants in the prospective study had the option of providing additional blood draws and questionnaires. Before DNA extraction, blood samples from the prospective study were shipped at room temperature or frozen. In regard to this clone: Its antigen has not been determined. No qualities accompany the bases; no much larger clone lies one base away.

TCRbeta CDR3 regions were amplified from genomic DNA by means of the immunoSEQ Assay, a bias-controlled multiplex PCR. In the paper's pipeline: The number of nucleated cells in each sample was estimated from the amplification of reference gene primers within the assay. To quantify the absolute abundance of each unique TCRbeta CDR3 rearrangement, sequence reads were collapsed and filtered. For each sample, productive Simpson clonality was calculated as the square root of Simpson's diversity index over productive rearrangements. Not all clones reach the TCRdb copy of this immuneACCESS table, which keeps in-frame sequences only. Checked studies attribute under half of the gap to unresolved V genes and leave the rest unexplained. V and J calls and clone size come straight from that table; D and trimming were deduced from the DNA. Counted in this sample were under 200,000 clones; 81% of them appeared once. About 5.8% of the sample is in the top ten clones.

The study at large found these results: The amount of clinical and demographic metadata varied by source and participant and was provided uncurated.

CDR1 and CDR2, per the germline V gene, are MGHDK and SYGVNS. The CDR3 holds 16 amino acids from the cysteine to the phenylalanine. Of the read, only the CDR3 DNA is kept; its 48 bases are in frame from base 1. Trimming takes 3 bases off V and 0 bases off J; junction bases not matched to a gene: 5. This receptor was identified in a woman in her 40s with acute COVID-19. The sample taken for sequencing was PBMCs or T cells enriched from blood (not recorded which). The chain is made from TRBV25-1 and TRBJ1-2, with 9 junctional bases fitting TRBD1. The nucleotide sequence is TGTGCCAGCAGTGAGCCGGGACAGGGAGCTAACTATGGCTACACCTTC. Its translation is CASSEPGQGANYGYTF.